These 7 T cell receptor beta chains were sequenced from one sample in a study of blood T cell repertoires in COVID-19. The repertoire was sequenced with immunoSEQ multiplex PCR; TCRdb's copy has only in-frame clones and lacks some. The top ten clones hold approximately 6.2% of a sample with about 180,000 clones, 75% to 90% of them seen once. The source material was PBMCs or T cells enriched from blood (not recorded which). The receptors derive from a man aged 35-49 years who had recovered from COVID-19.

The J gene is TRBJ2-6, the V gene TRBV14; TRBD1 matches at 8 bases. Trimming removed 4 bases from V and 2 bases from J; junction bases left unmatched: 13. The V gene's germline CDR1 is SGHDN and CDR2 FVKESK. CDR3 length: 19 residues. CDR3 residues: CASSRRDRMIIPGANVLTF. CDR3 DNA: TGTGCCAGCAGCCGCCGGGACAGGATGATTATACCTGGGGCCAACGTCCTGACTTTC.

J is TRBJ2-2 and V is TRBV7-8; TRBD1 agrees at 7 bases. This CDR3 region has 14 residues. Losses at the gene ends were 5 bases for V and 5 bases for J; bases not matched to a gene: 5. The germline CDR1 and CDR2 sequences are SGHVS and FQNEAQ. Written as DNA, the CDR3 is TGTGCCAGCAGCCCGGGACAGACTACCGGGGAGCTGTTTTTT. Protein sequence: CASSPGQTTGELFF.

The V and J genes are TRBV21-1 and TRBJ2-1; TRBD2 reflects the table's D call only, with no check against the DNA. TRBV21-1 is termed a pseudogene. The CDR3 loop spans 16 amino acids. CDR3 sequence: CASSKGPGTRYNEQFF. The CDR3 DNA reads TGTGCCAGCAGCAAAGGACCAGGGACTCGTTACAATGAGCAGTTCTTC.

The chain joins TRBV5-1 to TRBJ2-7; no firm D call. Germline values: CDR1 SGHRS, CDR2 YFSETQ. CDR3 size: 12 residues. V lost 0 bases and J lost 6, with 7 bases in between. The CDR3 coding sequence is TGCGCCAGCAGCTTGGGGGCAGGCGAGCAGTACTTC. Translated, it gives CASSLGAGEQYF.

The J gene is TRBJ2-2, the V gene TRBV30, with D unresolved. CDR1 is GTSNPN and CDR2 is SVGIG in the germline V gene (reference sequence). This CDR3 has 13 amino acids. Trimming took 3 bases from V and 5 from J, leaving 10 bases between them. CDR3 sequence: CAWRPHKTGELFF. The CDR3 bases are TGTGCCTGGAGGCCACACAAGACCGGGGAGCTGTTTTTT.

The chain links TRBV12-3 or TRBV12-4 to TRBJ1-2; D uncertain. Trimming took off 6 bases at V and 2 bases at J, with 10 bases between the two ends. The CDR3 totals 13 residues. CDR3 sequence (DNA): TGTGCCAGCAGCCTCGAGGTGAACTATGGCTACACCTTC. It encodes CASSLEVNYGYTF.

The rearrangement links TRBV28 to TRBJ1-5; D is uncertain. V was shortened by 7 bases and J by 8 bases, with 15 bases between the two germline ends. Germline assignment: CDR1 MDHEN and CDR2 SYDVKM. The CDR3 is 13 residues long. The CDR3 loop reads CASTDGQSEPQHF. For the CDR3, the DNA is TGTGCCAGCACCGATGGCCAGTCAGAGCCCCAGCATTTT.